This T cell receptor (beta chain) was obtained from a study of OX40 agonist ivuxolimab in advanced cancers. A note on this clone: In the same sample, other DNA sequences code for this CDR3.

The repertoire was sequenced with immunoSEQ multiplex PCR; TCRdb's copy has only in-frame clones and lacks some. The repertoire holds some 110,000 clones, with 90% as singletons. Per germline, CDR1 MDHEN and CDR2 SYDVKM. The ends were cut back, 5 bases at V and 0 bases at J, with 4 bases in the middle. CDR3 length: 12 amino acids. The chain recombines TRBV28 with TRBJ1-1; the D is unclear. The source is an adult with an advanced solid tumor such as melanoma, head and neck, liver or kidney cancer. Here the sequenced sample was CD4+ or CD8+ T cells sorted from blood, taken in a trial of the OX40 agonist ivuxolimab. In nucleotides, the CDR3 is TGTGCCAGCAGTCTGATGAACACTGAAGCTTTCTTT. Protein product: CASSLMNTEAFF.